This TCR beta chain was identified in a study of cytomegalovirus exposure and HLA in healthy donors. Germline V gene data show CDR1 as MNHEY and CDR2 as SVGAGI. The CDR3 consists of 12 residues. V lost 5 bases to trimming and J lost 10 bases, with 15 bases between them. In the case of this clone: Antigen: not known.

The study, taken as a whole, reports: Sequencing depth roughly uniform across donors was assumed in presence/absence analyses. It was shown in a later analysis that HLA-associated TCR beta chains were more clonally expanded than other, equally common chains. One variant, a missense change in DCLRE1C, was linked in a later analysis to TCR beta V- and J-gene trimming.

Donors had nominal health at sampling but likely had unrecorded immune exposures. The PCR had 60 Vbeta and 13 Jbeta primers. Assay used: immunoSEQ multiplex PCR; TCRdb lists only in-frame clones, some missing. This table has hundreds of thousands of clones, about 79% appearing once. V is TRBV6-5 and J is TRBJ2-7; D uncertain. The receptor was derived from a male donor in good health and CMV-seronegative. The sequencing input was PBMCs. CDR3 coding DNA: TGTGCCAGCAGTGAGACACCCAAGGCACAGTACTTC. It translates to CASSETPKAQYF.